The entry that follows covers one T cell receptor (beta chain) sequence. As yet, its antigen is unknown. The record originates from a study of T cell responses to AZD1222 COVID-19 vaccine. Broader study findings: Donors were chiefly white British, with a greater number of females, and clonal diversity was perhaps underestimated. Variant regions that are unmutated are reportedly the target of nearly half of spike-specific TCRs. Receipt of two AZD1222 doses was followed by a rise in Spike-specific TCR breadth and depth. Baseline serostatus was positive in only a handful of AZD1222 recipients.

Here immunoSEQ multiplex PCR was the method, and the copy in TCRdb shows in-frame clones only, minus some. The repertoire has about 110,000 clones, 88% of them found once; the top ten carry 1.6%. Sequences were derived from peripheral blood, sampled on day 0 of AZD1222 vaccination. The TCR sequence derives from an adult in good health.

CDR3 bases: TGTGCCAGCAGGCAACAGGGGGCAGGCACTGAAGCTTTCTTT. Translation: CASRQQGAGTEAFF. V usage is TRBV2 and J usage is TRBJ1-1; TRBD1 aligns across 9 bases. Trimming took 6 bases from V and 4 from J; bases not matched to a gene: 6. Germline CDR1 reads SNHLY; CDR2 reads FYNNEI. There are 14 residues in the CDR3.